This is a list of T cell receptor beta chains from one sample in a study of vaccination and CD4 T cells after COVID-19. No antigen is known for these receptors. TCRdb processed the PCR reads anew with MiXCR; each CDR3 protein has one entry. The sample has fewer than 10,000 distinct CDR3 sequences, about 35% seen once. The source material was CD4+ T cells from blood, cultured in vitro. Receptor source: a human donor in good health. Each CDR3 is given with its conserved first and last residue. A D gene is named only where the DNA matches it firmly. Only some rows state a clone size, as once, few, many or a class for expanded clones.

V gene,J gene,clone size,D gene,CDR3 DNA,CDR3 protein
TRBV6-1,TRBJ2-2,.,.,TGTGCCAGCAGTCAAGGCCGGGAGCTGTTTTTT,CASSQGRELFF
TRBV7-3,TRBJ2-3,.,.,TGTGCCAGCGGTGGATTTAGCACAGATACGCAGTATTTT,CASGGFSTDTQYF
TRBV20-1,TRBJ2-1,.,.,TGCAGTGCTAGCGGGCCTAGGGATGAGCAGTTCTTC,CSASGPRDEQFF
TRBV19,TRBJ2-7,.,TRBD1,TGTGCCAGTAACAGACAGGGGTCCTCCTACGAGCAGTACTTC,CASNRQGSSYEQYF
TRBV7-2,TRBJ2-7,.,TRBD2,TGTGCCAGCAGAGGGACTAGCGGGACCTACGAGCAGTACTTC,CASRGTSGTYEQYF
TRBV5-1,TRBJ1-2,few,.,TGCGCCAGCAGCTTGATGGCAGGATATGGCTACACCTTC,CASSLMAGYGYTF
TRBV7-2,TRBJ2-1,few,.,TGTGCCAGCAGCAACCAGTTAGGGGGGGCAGGGAGGGACAATGAGCAGTTCTTC,CASSNQLGGAGRDNEQFF
TRBV28,TRBJ2-7,.,TRBD2,TGTGCCAGCAGCTGGCTAGCGGGAGTATTCTACGAGCAGTACTTC,CASSWLAGVFYEQYF
TRBV7-3,TRBJ2-1,.,TRBD2,TGTGCCAGCAGCGCTGGACTAGCGGTCTACAATGAGCAGTTCTTC,CASSAGLAVYNEQFF
TRBV27,TRBJ2-7,few,TRBD2,TGTGCCAGCGCACGGGGGACTAGCGGGACCGAGCAGTACTTC,CASARGTSGTEQYF
TRBV7-3,TRBJ2-3,.,TRBD2,TGTGCCAGCAGCGTCTGGACTAGCGGCACAGATACGCAGTATTTT,CASSVWTSGTDTQYF
TRBV2,TRBJ1-5,.,TRBD1,TGTGCCAGCAGTGAGGGACAGGGGGCGGGTCAGCCCCAGCATTTT,CASSEGQGAGQPQHF
TRBV6-1,TRBJ2-1,few,TRBD2,TGTGCCACCAAAGGGCGGGAGACCTACAATGAGCAGTTCTTC,CATKGRETYNEQFF
TRBV28,TRBJ1-2,few,TRBD1,TGTGCCAGCAGAAAACAGGGGAGAAACTATGGCTACACCTTC,CASRKQGRNYGYTF
TRBV7-9,TRBJ1-2,.,.,TGTGCCAGCAGCTTAACGAAAGAAGGGAACTATGGCTACACCTTC,CASSLTKEGNYGYTF
TRBV27,TRBJ1-3,.,TRBD1,TGTGCCAGCAGCCGGGGACAGGGCTTAGGAAACACCATATATTTT,CASSRGQGLGNTIYF
TRBV28,TRBJ2-1,.,.,TGTGCCAGCAGTTTAGGTGGGGGCGCGCACAATGAGCAGTTCTTC,CASSLGGGAHNEQFF
TRBV2,TRBJ2-7,.,.,TGTGCCAGCAGTGATATCGGTGGTGAGGGCGAGCAGTACTTC,CASSDIGGEGEQYF
TRBV11-3,TRBJ2-3,.,.,TGTGCCAGCAGCTTAGATGGAGCATCAGATACGCAGTATTTT,CASSLDGASDTQYF
TRBV29-1,TRBJ2-3,.,.,TGCAGCGTTGAAAAAGTGTCTAGCACAGATACGCAGTATTTT,CSVEKVSSTDTQYF
TRBV6-4,TRBJ2-1,.,.,TGTGCCAGCAGTGACAGCTCCTACAATGAGCAGTTCTTC,CASSDSSYNEQFF
TRBV27,TRBJ1-5,medium-sized,.,TGTGCCAGCAGTTTATATGCCAGCAATCAGCCCCAGCATTTT,CASSLYASNQPQHF
TRBV6-1,TRBJ2-3,.,.,TGTGCCAGCGCCATAACCGGATCGGCACCAGATACGCAGTATTTT,CASAITGSAPDTQYF
TRBV20-1,TRBJ1-1,.,.,TGCAGTGCTTCGCAAGGTCTTCTAAACACTGAAGCTTTCTTT,CSASQGLLNTEAFF
TRBV19,TRBJ1-1,.,.,TGTGCCAGTATCCAGGGCGGGACTGAAGCTTTCTTT,CASIQGGTEAFF
TRBV20-1,TRBJ2-1,.,.,TGCAGTGCTCTATACTACAATGAGCAGTTCTTC,CSALYYNEQFF
TRBV20-1,TRBJ2-2,.,.,TGCAGTGCGTCCGTTGCGGGGCTGAACACCGGGGAGCTGTTTTTT,CSASVAGLNTGELFF
TRBV28,TRBJ1-5,once,.,TGTGCCAGCAACCAGGGTTATCAGCCCCAGCATTTT,CASNQGYQPQHF
TRBV20-1,TRBJ1-5,few,.,TGCAGTGCTAGAGATGGCGGCAATCAGCCCCAGCATTTT,CSARDGGNQPQHF
TRBV6-1,TRBJ1-2,few,TRBD1,TGTGCCAGCAGTCCTTCGGGACAGGGGGGTGGCTATGGCTACACCTTC,CASSPSGQGGGYGYTF
TRBV6-1,TRBJ2-5,.,.,TGTGCCAGCATCCCCGGTGGGTCCCAAGAGACCCAGTACTTC,CASIPGGSQETQYF
TRBV5-4,TRBJ2-2,.,TRBD1,TGTGCCAGCAGCTCTAGGGACAGAACTGGGGAGCTGTTTTTT,CASSSRDRTGELFF
TRBV11-1,TRBJ1-1,.,.,TGTGCCAGCAGCTTAATGCCAGGGGCCAACACTGAAGCTTTCTTT,CASSLMPGANTEAFF
TRBV7-2,TRBJ2-1,.,TRBD2,TGTGCCAGCAGCTTAGTTCCCCCTGGACTAGCGGGAAAAGAGCAGTTCTTC,CASSLVPPGLAGKEQFF
TRBV6-1,TRBJ1-1,few,.,TGTGCCAGCAGTGGAGGGTCAGGGGACACTGAAGCTTTCTTT,CASSGGSGDTEAFF